The 20 T cell receptor beta chains below come from one sample, sequenced in a study of Graves' ophthalmopathy and Graves' hyperthyroidism. RNA transcripts were the template, and TCR beta CDR3 regions were amplified from them. Amplification began with first-round RT-PCR using HTBI primers, then second-round multiplex PCR was performed. TCRdb fed the multiplex PCR reads into MiXCR, producing one record per CDR3 protein. Among 350,000 to 450,000 distinct CDR3 sequences listed, approximately 16% were seen once. Sequencing input: peripheral blood. The receptor set was obtained from a woman aged 18-29 years with Graves' ophthalmopathy.

This clonotype was picked up many times. The genes are TRBV11-2 and TRBJ1-5; TRBD1 is a possible D gene (6 bases). V was shortened by 5 bases and J by 5 bases, with 13 bases between the two germline ends. This CDR3 has 14 residues. Per the germline V gene, CDR1 is SGHAT and CDR2 is FQNNGV. The CDR3 loop reads CASSVQGKDQPQHF. The CDR3 DNA sequence: TGTGCCAGCAGCGTACAGGGAAAGGATCAGCCCCAGCATTTT. The whole variable domain, filled in from reference TRBV11-2 and TRBJ1-5, reads EAGVAQSPRYKIIEKRQSVAFWCNPISGHATLYWYQQILGQGPKLLIQFQNNGVVDDSQLPKDRFSAERLKGVDSTLKIQPAKLEDSAVYLCASSVQGKDQPQHFGDGTRLSIL.

This rearrangement joins TRBV6-1 to TRBJ2-7, with D possibly being TRBD1 (6 bases). The CDR3 length is 16 residues. The V gene's germline CDR1 is MNHNS and CDR2 SASEGT. V was cut by 5 bases and J by 3 bases, with 20 bases left in between. The CDR3 region is CASSPEGQQGFYEQYF. The CDR3 DNA reads TGTGCCAGCAGTCCCGAGGGACAACAGGGATTCTACGAGCAGTACTTC.

This clonotype was seen only a few times. This rearrangement joins TRBV3-1 to TRBJ1-1; D possibly corresponds to TRBD1 (5 bases). The CDR3 spans 12 residues. Germline CDR1 LGHDT, CDR2 YNNKEL (reference sequence). Trimming stripped 1 base from V and 11 bases from J, with 11 bases between. In DNA, the CDR3 is TGTGCCAGCAGCCAAGGGTGGAACAGGGCTTTCTTT. This codes for CASSQGWNRAFF.

V usage is TRBV13 and J usage is TRBJ1-2; no firm D call. The CDR3 spans 13 residues. From germline, CDR1 is PRHDT and CDR2 FYEKMQ (reference sequence). V was cut by 4 bases and J by 7 bases, with 13 bases left in between. The CDR3 DNA reads as TGTGCCAGCAGCTCAGCCCAAGGCGGTGGCTACACCTTC. Translating gives CASSSAQGGGYTF.

This clonotype was seen a few times. V usage is TRBV12-3 or TRBV12-4 and J usage is TRBJ1-6, with 10 bases identical to TRBD1. Losses at the gene ends were 5 bases for V and 1 base for J; bases not matched to a gene: 5. The CDR3 contains 17 residues. The CDR3 nucleotides read TGTGCCAGCAGTCCCCGGGACAGGGGATCCTATAATTCACCCCTCCACTTT. It yields the protein CASSPRDRGSYNSPLHF.

The chain joins TRBV11-2 to TRBJ2-7, with a tentative D call TRBD1 (5 bases). Trimming left V 5 bases short and J 3 bases short, with 11 bases between. Germline lookup yields CDR1 SGHAT and CDR2 FQNNGV. The CDR3 loop spans 13 amino acids. This chain's CDR3 is CASSPPGRYEQYF. CDR3 nucleotides: TGTGCCAGCAGCCCCCCAGGGCGCTACGAGCAGTACTTC.

The chain is built from TRBV7-8 and TRBJ2-5; D perhaps matches TRBD2 (6 bases). Deletions cut 6 bases from V and 4 bases from J, with 18 bases between. The CDR3 totals 15 residues. The V gene's germline CDR1 is SGHVS and CDR2 FQNEAQ. Here the CDR3 reads CASRFEMGGRETQYF. The DNA for the CDR3 is TGTGCCAGCAGGTTCGAGATGGGAGGCAGAGAGACCCAGTACTTC.

In this sample, this clonotype turned up a few times. This chain connects TRBV20-1 to TRBJ2-2, with D possibly matching TRBD1 (5 bases). The length of the CDR3 is 16 residues. With 1 base removed from V and 4 bases from J, the gap between germline ends came to 16 bases. Germline V gives CDR1 DFQATT, CDR2 SNEGSKA (reference sequence). The CDR3 protein is CSARALGAHGTGELFF. The DNA for the CDR3 is TGCAGTGCTAGAGCCCTAGGGGCCCATGGCACCGGGGAGCTGTTTTTT.

This clonotype has a handful of counts. The genes are TRBV6-1 and TRBJ1-1, with D unclear. Germline values: CDR1 MNHNS, CDR2 SASEGT. Trimming cost V 2 bases and J 0 bases, with 4 bases left between them. The CDR3 sequence is 13 residues long. Here the CDR3 DNA reads TGTGCCAGCAGTGAACCGGTGAACACTGAAGCTTTCTTT. Amino acid sequence: CASSEPVNTEAFF.

This clonotype was observed many times. V is TRBV19 and J is TRBJ1-1; no firm D call. The CDR3 runs 14 residues. Germline values: CDR1 LNHDA, CDR2 SQIVND (reference sequence). The V end was cut by 6 bases, the J end by 3 bases, with 14 bases between. The CDR3 is CASRSGGRDTEAFF. The CDR3, as DNA: TGTGCCAGTAGATCCGGCGGGAGGGACACTGAAGCTTTCTTT. Full variable domain (outside the CDR3, taken from reference TRBV19 and TRBJ1-1): DGGITQSPKYLFRKEGQNVTLSCEQNLNHDAMYWYRQDPGQGLRLIYYSQIVNDFQKGDIAEGYSVSREKKESFPLTVTSAQKNPTAFYLCASRSGGRDTEAFFGQGTRLTVV.

The gene calls are TRBV5-1 and TRBJ2-5; a possible D gene is TRBD2 (6 bases). V shed 6 bases and J shed 2 bases, with 17 bases lying between them. The V gene's germline CDR1 is SGHRS and CDR2 YFSETQ. CDR3 length: 15 residues. Written as DNA, the CDR3 is TGCGCCAGCAAACGAGCAACGGGAGAGCAAGAGACCCAGTACTTC. The encoded protein is CASKRATGEQETQYF.

This clonotype has ten or more counts. V and J are TRBV2 and TRBJ2-4, with 13 bases lining up with TRBD2. The junction had 4 bases not matched to a gene; V was cut back by 0 bases and J by 8 bases. Germline V CDR1 and CDR2: SNHLY, FYNNEI. The CDR3 runs 16 residues. The CDR3 DNA sequence: TGTGCCAGCAGTGAAGCGCGAGGGACTAGCGGGGACATTCAGTACTTC. It codes for CASSEARGTSGDIQYF. The entire variable domain, with the rest obtained from reference TRBV2 and TRBJ2-4, is as follows: EPEVTQTPSHQVTQMGQEVILRCVPISNHLYFYWYRQILGQKVEFLVSFYNNEISEKSEIFDDQFSVERPDGSNFTLKIRSTKLEDSAMYFCASSEARGTSGDIQYFGAGTRLSVL.

This clonotype was observed many times. The genes are TRBV5-1 and TRBJ1-1; the D is unclear. This CDR3 is built from 12 residues. The germline CDR1 and CDR2 sequences are SGHRS and YFSETQ. Trimming left V 4 bases short and J 8 bases short, with 12 bases between. The DNA of the CDR3 is TGCGCCAGCAGCATGGACGGAAAAGAAGCTTTCTTT. Protein: CASSMDGKEAFF.

The chain's CDR3 is CASSDRAGGFYGYTF. The CDR3 bases are TGTGCCAGCAGTGACCGGGCAGGGGGGTTCTATGGCTACACCTTC. V is TRBV6-1 and J is TRBJ1-2; TRBD1 matches at 7 bases. This CDR3 comprises 15 residues. V lost 3 bases to trimming and J lost 4 bases; unmatched junction nucleotides: 8. The germline CDR1 and CDR2 sequences are MNHNS and SASEGT.

This clonotype was seen many times. This sequence joins TRBV9 and TRBJ2-7; 8 bases fit TRBD2. V shed 10 bases, J shed 6 bases, and the junction held 9 bases outside the gene matches. The CDR3 extends over 12 amino acids. Germline loops: CDR1 SGDLS, CDR2 YYNGEE. The CDR3 region has the DNA TGTGCCTCCGGGAGGGAGACTAGCGAGCAGTACTTC. It specifies CASGRETSEQYF.

This clonotype has ten or more counts. The V gene is TRBV6-1, the J gene TRBJ1-1; D is uncertain. V lost 7 bases and J 0 bases, leaving 3 bases between the germline ends. CDR3 length equals 11 residues. Germline CDR1 and CDR2: MNHNS and SASEGT. The CDR3 loop is CASKMNTEAFF. The CDR3, as DNA: TGTGCCAGCAAGATGAACACTGAAGCTTTCTTT.

This clonotype was observed once. This chain links TRBV15 with TRBJ2-7; D is possibly TRBD1 or TRBD2 (5 bases each). This CDR3 contains 16 residues. Trimming left V 1 base short and J 2 bases short, with 15 bases between. Germline V CDR1 and CDR2: LNHNV, YYDKDF (reference sequence). The CDR3 loop is CATSRGTGTGTYEQYF. The CDR3 nucleotides read TGTGCCACCAGCAGAGGGACCGGGACGGGGACCTACGAGCAGTACTTC.

At least ten counts were recorded for this clonotype. The gene calls are TRBV14 and TRBJ2-7, with a possible D match to TRBD1 (6 bases). CDR3 length: 14 amino acids. Germline V CDR1 and CDR2: SGHDN, FVKESK. V was cut by 0 bases and J by 5 bases, with 11 bases left in between. In DNA, the CDR3 is TGTGCCAGCAGCCAAGAGTGGGGGCTGGACGAGCAGTACTTC. This sequence encodes CASSQEWGLDEQYF.

This clonotype appeared many times. This sequence joins TRBV19 and TRBJ2-5; 10 bases agree with TRBD1. The junction had 6 bases not matched to a gene; V was cut back by 3 bases and J by 5 bases. CDR1 LNHDA and CDR2 SQIVND come from the germline V gene (reference sequence). The CDR3 runs to 15 residues. As DNA, the CDR3 is TGTGCCAGTAGTATTGGGACAGGGGATGGGGAGACCCAGTACTTC. This codes for CASSIGTGDGETQYF. Together with reference TRBV19 and TRBJ2-5, the CDR3 gives the full variable domain: DGGITQSPKYLFRKEGQNVTLSCEQNLNHDAMYWYRQDPGQGLRLIYYSQIVNDFQKGDIAEGYSVSREKKESFPLTVTSAQKNPTAFYLCASSIGTGDGETQYFGPGTRLLVL.

This clonotype was detected many times. Germline is not matched at one junction end, which may reflect a read error. V and J are TRBV28 and TRBJ1-5; tentatively, D is TRBD1 (5 bases). The CDR3 spans 15 residues. The germline V gene encodes CDR1 MDHEN and CDR2 SYDVKM. CDR3 nucleotides: TGTGCCGGCAGTTTTTCCAGGGAAAAGTATCAGCCCCAGCATTTT. It specifies CAGSFSREKYQPQHF.